This T cell receptor beta chain was sequenced during a study of human thymus T cells. Corrective heart surgery yielded resections, and these provided the thymus tissue. Produced via immunoSEQ multiplex PCR; TCRdb's table is partial and in-frame only. The sample contains roughly 130,000 clones, around 94% of which appear only once. The sample taken for sequencing was thymus tissue. The TCR was taken from a boy under two years old with a congenital heart defect but otherwise immunologically healthy.

CDR3 in amino acids: CASSRTGEYGYTF. CDR3 bases: TGTGCCAGCAGCCGGACAGGGGAGTATGGCTACACCTTC. The chain recombines TRBV7-9 with TRBJ1-2; 9 bases fit TRBD1. CDR3 length equals 13 residues. CDR1 is SEHNR and CDR2 is FQNEAQ in the germline V gene (reference sequence). The J segment lost 5 bases and the V segment lost 5 bases, leaving 3 bases of the junction unmatched.